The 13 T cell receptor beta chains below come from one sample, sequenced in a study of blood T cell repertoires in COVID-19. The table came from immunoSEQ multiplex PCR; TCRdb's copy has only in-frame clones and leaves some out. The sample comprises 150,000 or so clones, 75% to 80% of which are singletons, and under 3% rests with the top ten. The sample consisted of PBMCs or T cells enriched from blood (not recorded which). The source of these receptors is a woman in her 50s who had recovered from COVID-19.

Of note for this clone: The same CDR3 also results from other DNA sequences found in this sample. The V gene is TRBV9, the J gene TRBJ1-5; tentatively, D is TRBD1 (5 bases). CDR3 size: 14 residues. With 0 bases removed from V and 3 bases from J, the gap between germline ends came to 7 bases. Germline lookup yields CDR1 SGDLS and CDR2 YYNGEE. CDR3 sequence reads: CASSVAGSNQPQHF. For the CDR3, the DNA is TGTGCCAGCAGCGTAGCAGGGTCCAATCAGCCCCAGCATTTT.

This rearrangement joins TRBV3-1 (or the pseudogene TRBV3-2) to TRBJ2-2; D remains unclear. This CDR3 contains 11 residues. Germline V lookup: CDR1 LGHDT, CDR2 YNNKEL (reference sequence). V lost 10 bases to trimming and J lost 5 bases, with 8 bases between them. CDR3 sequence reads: CATYYTGELFF. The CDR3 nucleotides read TGTGCCACCTACTATACCGGGGAGCTGTTTTTT.

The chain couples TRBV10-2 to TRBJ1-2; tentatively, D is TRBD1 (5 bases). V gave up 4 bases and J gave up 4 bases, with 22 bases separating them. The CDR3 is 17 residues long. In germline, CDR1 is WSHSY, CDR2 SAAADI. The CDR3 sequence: CASSAIYLGAPGYGYTF. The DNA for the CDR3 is TGCGCCAGCAGTGCGATATATCTAGGGGCGCCGGGCTATGGCTACACCTTC.

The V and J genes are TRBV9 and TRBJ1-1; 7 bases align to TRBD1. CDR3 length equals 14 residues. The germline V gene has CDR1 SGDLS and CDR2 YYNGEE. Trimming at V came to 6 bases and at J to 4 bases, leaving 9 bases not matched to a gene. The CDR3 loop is CASNKEGAGTEAFF. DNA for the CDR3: TGTGCCAGCAACAAGGAGGGGGCGGGCACTGAAGCTTTCTTT.

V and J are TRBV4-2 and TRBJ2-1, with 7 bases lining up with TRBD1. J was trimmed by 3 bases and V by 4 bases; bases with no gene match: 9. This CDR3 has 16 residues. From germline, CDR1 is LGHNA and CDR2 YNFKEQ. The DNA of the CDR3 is TGTGCCAGCAGCCGGGACCGGGACAGACTCTACAATGAGCAGTTCTTC. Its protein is CASSRDRDRLYNEQFF.

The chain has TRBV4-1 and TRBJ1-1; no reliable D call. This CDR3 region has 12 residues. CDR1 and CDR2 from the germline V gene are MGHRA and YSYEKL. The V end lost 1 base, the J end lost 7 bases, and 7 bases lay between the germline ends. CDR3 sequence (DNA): TGCGCCAGCAGCCAAGGAGGAGGTGAAGCTTTCTTT. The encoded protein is CASSQGGGEAFF.

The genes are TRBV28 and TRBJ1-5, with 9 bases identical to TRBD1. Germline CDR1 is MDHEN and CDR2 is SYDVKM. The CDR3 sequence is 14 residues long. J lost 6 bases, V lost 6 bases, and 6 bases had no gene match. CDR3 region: CASRRQGEGQPQHF. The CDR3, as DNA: TGTGCCAGCAGAAGACAGGGGGAAGGTCAGCCCCAGCATTTT.

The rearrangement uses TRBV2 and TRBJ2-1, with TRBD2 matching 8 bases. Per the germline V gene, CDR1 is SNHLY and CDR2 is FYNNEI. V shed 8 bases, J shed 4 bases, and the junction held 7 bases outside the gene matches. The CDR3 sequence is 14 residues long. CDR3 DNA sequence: TGTGCCAGCCTGATTAGCGGGACGTACAATGAGCAGTTCTTC. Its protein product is CASLISGTYNEQFF.

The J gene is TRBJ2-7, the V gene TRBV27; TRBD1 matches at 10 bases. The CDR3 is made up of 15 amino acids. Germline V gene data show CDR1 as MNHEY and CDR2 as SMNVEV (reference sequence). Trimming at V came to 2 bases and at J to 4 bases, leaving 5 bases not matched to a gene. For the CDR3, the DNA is TGTGCCAGCAGTTTAGGGCCGGGACAGGGGTACGAGCAGTACTTC. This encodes CASSLGPGQGYEQYF.

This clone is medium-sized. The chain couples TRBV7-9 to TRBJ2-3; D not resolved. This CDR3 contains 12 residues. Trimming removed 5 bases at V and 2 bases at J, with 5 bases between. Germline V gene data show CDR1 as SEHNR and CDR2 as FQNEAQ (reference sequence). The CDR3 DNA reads TGTGCCAGCAGCCGACTCACAGATACGCAGTATTTT. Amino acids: CASSRLTDTQYF. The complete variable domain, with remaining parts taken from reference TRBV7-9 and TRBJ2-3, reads DTGVSQNPRHKITKRGQNVTFRCDPISEHNRLYWYRQTLGQGPEFLTYFQNEAQLEKSRLLSDRFSAERPKGSFSTLEIQRTEQGDSAMYLCASSRLTDTQYFGPGTRLTVL.

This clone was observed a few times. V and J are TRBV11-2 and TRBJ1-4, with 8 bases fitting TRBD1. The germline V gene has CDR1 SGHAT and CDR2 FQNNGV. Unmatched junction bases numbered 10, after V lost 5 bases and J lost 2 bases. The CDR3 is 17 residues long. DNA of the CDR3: TGTGCCAGCAGCCGAGGACAGGGAGATGAGACTAATGAAAAACTGTTTTTT. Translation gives CASSRGQGDETNEKLFF.

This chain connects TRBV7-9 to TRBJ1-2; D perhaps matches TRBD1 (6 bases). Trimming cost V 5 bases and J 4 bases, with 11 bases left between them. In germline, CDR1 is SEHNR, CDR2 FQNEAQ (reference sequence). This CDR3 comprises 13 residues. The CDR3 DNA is TGTGCCAGCAGCACTCGGACAGTCTATGGCTACACCTTC. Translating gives CASSTRTVYGYTF.

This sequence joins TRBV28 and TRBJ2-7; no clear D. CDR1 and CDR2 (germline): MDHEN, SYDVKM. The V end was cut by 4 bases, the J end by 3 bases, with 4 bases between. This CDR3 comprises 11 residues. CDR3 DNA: TGTGCCAGCAGTTCAAACTACGAGCAGTACTTC. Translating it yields CASSSNYEQYF.